This TCR beta chain was sequenced during a study of T cells after yellow fever vaccination. TCRdb reanalysed the 5' RACE reads using MiXCR and keeps one entry per CDR3 protein. The sample has some 320,000 distinct CDR3 sequences, about 11% seen once; the top ten hold 3% to 4%. The V gene end was trimmed by 3 bases and the J gene end by 6 bases; junction bases not matched to a gene: 10. Germline CDR1 is SGDLS and CDR2 is YYNGEE. The CDR3 covers 15 residues. V is TRBV9 and J is TRBJ1-2; 8 bases line up with TRBD1. The sequences come from CD4+ T cells sorted from PBMCs, collected 45 days after the yellow fever booster vaccination. The source is a young man who received the YFV17D yellow fever vaccine. The CDR3 region is CASSEAPRGHNGYTF. Here the CDR3 DNA reads TGTGCCAGCAGCGAGGCCCCCAGGGGGCATAATGGCTACACCTTC.